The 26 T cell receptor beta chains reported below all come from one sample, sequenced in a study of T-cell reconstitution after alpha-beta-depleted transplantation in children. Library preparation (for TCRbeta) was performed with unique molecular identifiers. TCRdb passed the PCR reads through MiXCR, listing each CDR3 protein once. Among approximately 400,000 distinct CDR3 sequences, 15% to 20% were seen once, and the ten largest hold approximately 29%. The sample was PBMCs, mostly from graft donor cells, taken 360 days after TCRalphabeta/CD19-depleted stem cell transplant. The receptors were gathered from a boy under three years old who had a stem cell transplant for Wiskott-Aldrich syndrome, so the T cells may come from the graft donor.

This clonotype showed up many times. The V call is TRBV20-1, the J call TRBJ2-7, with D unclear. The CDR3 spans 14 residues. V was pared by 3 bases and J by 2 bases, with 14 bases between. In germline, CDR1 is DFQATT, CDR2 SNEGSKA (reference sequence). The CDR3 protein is CSASPGSGAYEQYF. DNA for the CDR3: TGCAGTGCTAGCCCCGGCTCCGGAGCCTACGAGCAGTACTTC.

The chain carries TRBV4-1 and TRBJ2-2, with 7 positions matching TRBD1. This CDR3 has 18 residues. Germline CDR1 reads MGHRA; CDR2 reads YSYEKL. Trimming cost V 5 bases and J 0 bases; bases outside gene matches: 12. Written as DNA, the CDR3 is TGCGCCAGCAGCTCCAATAAACAGGGGCGTACGAACACCGGGGAGCTGTTTTTT. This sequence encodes CASSSNKQGRTNTGELFF.

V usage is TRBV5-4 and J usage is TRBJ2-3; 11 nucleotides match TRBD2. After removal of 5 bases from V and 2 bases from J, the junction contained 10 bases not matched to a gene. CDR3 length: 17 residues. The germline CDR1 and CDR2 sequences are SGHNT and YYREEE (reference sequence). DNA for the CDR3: TGTGCCAGCAGGGAATCCGGGACTAGCGGCTTCACAGATACGCAGTATTTT. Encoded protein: CASRESGTSGFTDTQYF.

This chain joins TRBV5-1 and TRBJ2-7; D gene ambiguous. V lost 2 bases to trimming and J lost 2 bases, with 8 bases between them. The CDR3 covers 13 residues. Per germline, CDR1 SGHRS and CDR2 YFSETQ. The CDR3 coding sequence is TGCGCCAGCAGCTTAGACACGACCTACGAGCAGTACTTC. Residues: CASSLDTTYEQYF.

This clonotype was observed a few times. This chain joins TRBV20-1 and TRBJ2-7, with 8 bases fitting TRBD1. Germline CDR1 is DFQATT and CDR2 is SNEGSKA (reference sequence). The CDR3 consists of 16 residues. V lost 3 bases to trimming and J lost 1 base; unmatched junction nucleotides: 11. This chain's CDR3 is CSASLISGGASYEQYF. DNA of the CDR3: TGCAGTGCTAGCCTTATTTCAGGGGGCGCGTCCTACGAGCAGTACTTC.

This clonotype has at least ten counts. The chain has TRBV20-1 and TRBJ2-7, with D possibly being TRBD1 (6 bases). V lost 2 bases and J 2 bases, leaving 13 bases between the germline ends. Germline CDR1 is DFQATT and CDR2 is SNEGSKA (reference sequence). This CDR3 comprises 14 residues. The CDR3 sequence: CSARRTASTYEQYF. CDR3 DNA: TGCAGTGCTAGACGGACAGCCTCCACCTACGAGCAGTACTTC.

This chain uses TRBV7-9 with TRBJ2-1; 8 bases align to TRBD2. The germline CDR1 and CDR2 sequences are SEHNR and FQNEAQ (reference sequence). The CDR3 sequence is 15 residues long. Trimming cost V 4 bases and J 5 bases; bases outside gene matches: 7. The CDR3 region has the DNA TGTGCCAGCAGCTCAGGACTAGCCCGAAACAATGAGCAGTTCTTC. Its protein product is CASSSGLARNNEQFF.

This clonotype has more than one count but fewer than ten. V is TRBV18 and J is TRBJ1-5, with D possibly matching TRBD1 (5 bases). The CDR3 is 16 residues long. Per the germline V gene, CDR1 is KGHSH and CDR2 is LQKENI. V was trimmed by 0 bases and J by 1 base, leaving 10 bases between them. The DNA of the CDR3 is TGTGCCAGCTCACCACCGAACGGGGCCAGCAATCAGCCCCAGCATTTT. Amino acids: CASSPPNGASNQPQHF.

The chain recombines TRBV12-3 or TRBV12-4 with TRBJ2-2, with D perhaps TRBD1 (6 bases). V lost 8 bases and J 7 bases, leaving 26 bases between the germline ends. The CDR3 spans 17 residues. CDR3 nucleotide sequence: TGTGCCAGCTCGGTCCGTCACCCTACAGGGTACAGCGGGGAGCTGTTTTTT. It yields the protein CASSVRHPTGYSGELFF.

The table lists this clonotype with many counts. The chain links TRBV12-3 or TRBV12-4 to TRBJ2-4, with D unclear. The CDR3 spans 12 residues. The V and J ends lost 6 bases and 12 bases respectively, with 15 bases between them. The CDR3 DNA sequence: TGTGCCAGCAGCCACGGGCCCCCACCTCAGTACTTC. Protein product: CASSHGPPPQYF.

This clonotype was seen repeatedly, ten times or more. Written as DNA, the CDR3 is TGCAGTGCTAGTGGTAACACCGGGGAGCTGTTTTTT. Its translation is CSASGNTGELFF. The chain carries TRBV20-1 and TRBJ2-2, with D uncertain. The CDR3 extends over 12 amino acids. The germline V gene has CDR1 DFQATT and CDR2 SNEGSKA (reference sequence). Trimming shortened V by 3 bases and J by 2 bases, and 4 bases separated the two germline ends.

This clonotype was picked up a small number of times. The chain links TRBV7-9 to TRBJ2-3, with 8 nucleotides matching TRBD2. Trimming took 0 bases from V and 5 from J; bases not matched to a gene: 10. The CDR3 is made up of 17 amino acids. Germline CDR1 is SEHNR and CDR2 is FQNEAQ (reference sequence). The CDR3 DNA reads TGTGCCAGCAGCTTAGCAGCCCCCCTGGCGGGGGGAGATACGCAGTATTTT. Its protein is CASSLAAPLAGGDTQYF. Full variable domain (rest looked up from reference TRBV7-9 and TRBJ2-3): DTGVSQNPRHKITKRGQNVTFRCDPISEHNRLYWYRQTLGQGPEFLTYFQNEAQLEKSRLLSDRFSAERPKGSFSTLEIQRTEQGDSAMYLCASSLAAPLAGGDTQYFGPGTRLTVL.

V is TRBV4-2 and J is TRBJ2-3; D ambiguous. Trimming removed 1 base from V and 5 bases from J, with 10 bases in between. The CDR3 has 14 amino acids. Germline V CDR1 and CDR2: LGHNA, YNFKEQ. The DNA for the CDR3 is TGTGCCAGCAGCCAAGGGCAGGTCGAAGATACGCAGTATTTT. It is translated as CASSQGQVEDTQYF.

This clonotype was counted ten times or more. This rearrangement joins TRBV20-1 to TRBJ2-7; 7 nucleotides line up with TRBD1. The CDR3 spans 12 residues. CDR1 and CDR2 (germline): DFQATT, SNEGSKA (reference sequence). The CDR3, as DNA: TGCAGCGCCCGAGGGGGCGGGTACGAGCAGTACTTC. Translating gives CSARGGGYEQYF.

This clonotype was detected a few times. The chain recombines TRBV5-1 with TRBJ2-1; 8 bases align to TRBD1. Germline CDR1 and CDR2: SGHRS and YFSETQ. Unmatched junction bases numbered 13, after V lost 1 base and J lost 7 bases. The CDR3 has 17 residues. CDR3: CASSLNLGQGRYNEQFF. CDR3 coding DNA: TGCGCCAGCAGCTTGAACCTAGGACAGGGAAGGTATAATGAGCAGTTCTTC. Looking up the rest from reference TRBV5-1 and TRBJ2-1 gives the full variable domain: KAGVTQTPRYLIKTRGQQVTLSCSPISGHRSVSWYQQTPGQGLQFLFEYFSETQRNKGNFPGRFSGRQFSNSRSEMNVSTLELGDSALYLCASSLNLGQGRYNEQFFGPGTRLTVL.

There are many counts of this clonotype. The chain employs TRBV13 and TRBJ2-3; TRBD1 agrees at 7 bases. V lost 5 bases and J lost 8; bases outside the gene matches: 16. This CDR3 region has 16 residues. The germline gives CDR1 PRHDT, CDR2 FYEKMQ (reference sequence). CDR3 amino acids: CASSLLGQSRGGTQYF. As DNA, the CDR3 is TGTGCCAGCAGCCTACTGGGACAGTCCCGAGGGGGTACGCAGTATTTT. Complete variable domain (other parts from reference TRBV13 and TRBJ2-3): AAGVIQSPRHLIKEKRETATLKCYPIPRHDTVYWYQQGPGQDPQFLISFYEKMQSDKGSIPDRFSAQQFSDYHSELNMSSLELGDSALYFCASSLLGQSRGGTQYFGPGTRLTVL.

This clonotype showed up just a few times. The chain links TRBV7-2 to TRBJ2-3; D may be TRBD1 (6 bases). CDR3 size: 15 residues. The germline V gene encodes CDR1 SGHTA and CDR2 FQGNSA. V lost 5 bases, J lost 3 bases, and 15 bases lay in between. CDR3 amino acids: CASSIRGKVTDTQYF. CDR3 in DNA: TGTGCCAGCAGCATCAGGGGAAAAGTAACAGATACGCAGTATTTT.

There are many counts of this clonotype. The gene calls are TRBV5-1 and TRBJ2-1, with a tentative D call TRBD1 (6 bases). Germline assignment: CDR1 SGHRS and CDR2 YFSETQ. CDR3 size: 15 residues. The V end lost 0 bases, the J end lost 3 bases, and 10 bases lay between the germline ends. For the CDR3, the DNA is TGCGCCAGCAGCTTGGGTACAGGGTACTACAATGAGCAGTTCTTC. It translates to CASSLGTGYYNEQFF.

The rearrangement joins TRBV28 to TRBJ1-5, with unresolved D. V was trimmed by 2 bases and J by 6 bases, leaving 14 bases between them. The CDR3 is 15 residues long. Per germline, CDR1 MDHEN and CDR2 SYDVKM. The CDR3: CASSLIPAPAQPQHF. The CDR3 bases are TGTGCCAGCAGTTTAATCCCAGCCCCCGCTCAGCCCCAGCATTTT.

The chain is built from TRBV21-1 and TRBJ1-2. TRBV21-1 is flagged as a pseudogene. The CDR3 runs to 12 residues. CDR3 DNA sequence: TGTGCCAGAACGGGACTGAGTTATGGCTACACCTTC. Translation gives CARTGLSYGYTF.

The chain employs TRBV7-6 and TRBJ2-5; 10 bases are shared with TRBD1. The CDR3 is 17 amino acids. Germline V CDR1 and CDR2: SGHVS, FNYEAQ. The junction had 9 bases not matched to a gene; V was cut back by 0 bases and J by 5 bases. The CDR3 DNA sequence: TGTGCCAGCAGCTTAGCCCCCCGACAGGGGGCGAGGGAGACCCAGTACTTC. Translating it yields CASSLAPRQGARETQYF.

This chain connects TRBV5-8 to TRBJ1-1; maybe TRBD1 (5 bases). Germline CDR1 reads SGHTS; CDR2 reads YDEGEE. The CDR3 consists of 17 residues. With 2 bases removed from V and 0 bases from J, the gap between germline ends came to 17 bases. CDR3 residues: CASSFAILKTVNTEAFF. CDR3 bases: TGTGCCAGCAGCTTTGCCATTCTGAAGACAGTGAACACTGAAGCTTTCTTT.

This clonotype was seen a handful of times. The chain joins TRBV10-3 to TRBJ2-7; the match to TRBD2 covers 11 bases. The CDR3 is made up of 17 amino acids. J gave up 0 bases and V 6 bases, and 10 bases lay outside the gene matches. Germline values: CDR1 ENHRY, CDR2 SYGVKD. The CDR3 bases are TGTGCCATCAGCAAACTAGCGGGGGCGACCTCCTCCTACGAGCAGTACTTC. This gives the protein CAISKLAGATSSYEQYF.

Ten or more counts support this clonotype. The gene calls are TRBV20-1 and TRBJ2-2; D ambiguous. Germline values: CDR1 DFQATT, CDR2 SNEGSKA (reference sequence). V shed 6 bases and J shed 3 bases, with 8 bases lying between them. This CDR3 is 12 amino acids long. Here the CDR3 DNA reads TGCAGTGCCCGGGCGGACACCGGGGAGCTGTTTTTT. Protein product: CSARADTGELFF.

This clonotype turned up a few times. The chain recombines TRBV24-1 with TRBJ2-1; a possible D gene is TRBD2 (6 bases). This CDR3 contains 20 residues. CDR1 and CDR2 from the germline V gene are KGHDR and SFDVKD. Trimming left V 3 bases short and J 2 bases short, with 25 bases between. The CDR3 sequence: CATSDQGPRVAGKAYNEQFF. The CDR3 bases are TGTGCCACCAGTGATCAGGGACCGAGGGTTGCGGGAAAGGCCTACAATGAGCAGTTCTTC.

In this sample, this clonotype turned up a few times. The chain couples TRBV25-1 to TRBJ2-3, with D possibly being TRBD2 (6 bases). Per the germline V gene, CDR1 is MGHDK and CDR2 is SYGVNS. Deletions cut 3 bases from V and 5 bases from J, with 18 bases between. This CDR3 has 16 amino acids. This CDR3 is CASSDPSGLGVDTQYF. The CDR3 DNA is TGTGCCAGCAGTGATCCAAGCGGGCTGGGGGTAGATACGCAGTATTTT.